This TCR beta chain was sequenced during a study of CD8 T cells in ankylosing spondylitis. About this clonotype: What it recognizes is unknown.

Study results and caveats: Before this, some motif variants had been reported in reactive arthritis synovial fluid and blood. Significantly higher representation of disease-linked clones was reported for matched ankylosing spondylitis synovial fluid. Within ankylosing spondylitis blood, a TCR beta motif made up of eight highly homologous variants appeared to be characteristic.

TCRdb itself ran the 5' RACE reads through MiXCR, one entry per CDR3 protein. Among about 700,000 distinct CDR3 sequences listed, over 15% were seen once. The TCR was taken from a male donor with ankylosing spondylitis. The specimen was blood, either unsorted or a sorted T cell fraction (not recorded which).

The CDR3 sequence: CASSLFGRMSGGAVHEQFF. The CDR3 coding sequence is TGTGCCAGCAGTTTATTTGGGAGAATGAGCGGGGGGGCCGTCCATGAGCAGTTCTTC. The rearrangement uses TRBV12-3 or TRBV12-4 and TRBJ2-1; 10 bases are a match to TRBD2. V shed 2 bases, J shed 8 bases, and the junction held 18 bases outside the gene matches. This CDR3 is 19 amino acids long.